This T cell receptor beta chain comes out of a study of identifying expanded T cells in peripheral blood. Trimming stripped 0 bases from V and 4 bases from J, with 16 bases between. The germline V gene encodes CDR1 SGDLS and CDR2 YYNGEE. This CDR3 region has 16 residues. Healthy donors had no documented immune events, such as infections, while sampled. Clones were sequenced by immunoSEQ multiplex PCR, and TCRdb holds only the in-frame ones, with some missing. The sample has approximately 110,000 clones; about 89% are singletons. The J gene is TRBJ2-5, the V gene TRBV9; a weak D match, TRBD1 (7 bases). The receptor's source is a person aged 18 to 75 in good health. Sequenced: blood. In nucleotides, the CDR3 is TGTGCCAGCAGCGTAGGGACAGGCGTGGAGGGAGAGACCCAGTACTTC. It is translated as CASSVGTGVEGETQYF.